The TCR beta chain under discussion was sequenced for a study of shared clonotypes between healthy human individuals. Study-level points and caveats: About 5% was the fraction of naive CD4 clonotypes found shared across a few donors. Shared clonotypes across all four donors exceeded non-shared ones in generation probability.

The germline gives CDR1 SGHVS, CDR2 FQNEAQ. After removal of 2 bases from V and 0 bases from J, the junction contained 3 bases not matched to a gene. The CDR3 loop spans 15 amino acids. Sequencing was performed with immunoSEQ multiplex PCR; in TCRdb, only in-frame clones are kept and a portion is missing. The profile shows approximately 110,000 clones, around two thirds of them singletons. This clone came up many times. Its antigen remains unidentified. Within the sample, other DNA sequences also encode this same CDR3. The chain links TRBV7-8 to TRBJ2-7, with TRBD1 matching over 8 bases. Specimen: memory CD8+ T cells sorted from blood. As for subset: CD45RO+ cells pooled with CCR7-negative TemRA cells. The TCR originated in a woman aged 25 to 39 in good health. The CDR3 loop reads CASSLRQGPSYEQYF. The DNA of the CDR3 is TGTGCCAGCAGCTTACGACAGGGGCCCTCCTACGAGCAGTACTTC.